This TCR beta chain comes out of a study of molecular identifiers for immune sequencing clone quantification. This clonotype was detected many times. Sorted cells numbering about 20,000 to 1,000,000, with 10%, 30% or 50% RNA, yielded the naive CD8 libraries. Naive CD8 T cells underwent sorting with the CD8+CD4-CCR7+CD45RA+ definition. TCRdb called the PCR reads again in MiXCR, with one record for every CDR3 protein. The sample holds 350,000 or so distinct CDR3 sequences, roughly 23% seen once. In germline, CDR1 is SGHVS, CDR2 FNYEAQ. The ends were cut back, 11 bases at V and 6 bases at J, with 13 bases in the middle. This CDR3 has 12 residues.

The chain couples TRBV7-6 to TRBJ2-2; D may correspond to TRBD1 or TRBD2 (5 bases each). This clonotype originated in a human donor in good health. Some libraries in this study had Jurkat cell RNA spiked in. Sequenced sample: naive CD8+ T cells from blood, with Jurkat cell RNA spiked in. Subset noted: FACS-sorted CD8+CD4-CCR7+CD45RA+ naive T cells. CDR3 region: CAVGRGAGELFF. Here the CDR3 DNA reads TGTGCCGTCGGACGAGGGGCCGGGGAGCTGTTTTTT.